This T cell receptor (beta chain) was obtained from a study of PD-L1 blockade in urothelial cancer. Produced via immunoSEQ multiplex PCR; TCRdb's table is partial and in-frame only. The sample comprises around 100,000 clones, approximately 90% of which are singletons, and over 0.8% rests with the top ten. This sample comprised PBMCs, obtained around atezolizumab (anti-PD-L1) treatment. This TCR derives from an elderly woman with urothelial cancer.

DNA for the CDR3: TGTGCCAGCAGCTTAGAAACGGCCTACGAGCAGTACTTC. It yields the protein CASSLETAYEQYF. V gene TRBV7-6 combines with J gene TRBJ2-7; D gene unclear. Looked up from germline, CDR1 is SGHVS and CDR2 is FNYEAQ. V was trimmed by 1 base and J by 2 bases, leaving 6 bases between them. CDR3 length: 13 amino acids.